This T cell receptor (beta chain) was sequenced in a study of PD-1 blockade in classical Hodgkin lymphoma (dated by TCRdb to about 2020). The study in broad terms: Nivolumab dosing was 3 mg/kg intravenously every 2 weeks, continuing until either disease progression or unacceptable toxicity. The study used CyTOF and TCR beta sequencing to define a peripheral blood immune signature of response to PD-1 blockade in classical Hodgkin lymphoma. General conclusions and limits of the study: The study covered only a single clinical trial cohort, and the causes of the repertoire differences, possibly disease activity or prior therapy, were still not defined. Baseline TCR diversity was reported to be lower in newly diagnosed patients than in healthy donors, and even lower in relapsed/refractory patients. Trial patients achieving complete response had baseline diversity similar to newly diagnosed patients, whereas partial responders and progressors had significantly lower diversity. CD4+ but not CD8+ TCR diversity rose significantly by C4D1 (p=0.0027 vs p=0.16), most apparent in complete responders (p=0.02). Diversity was lower in patients who began nivolumab less than 1 year after ASCT, so these patients were left out of later analyses to avoid confounding by immune reconstitution.

The time point label for this specimen denotes: cycle 4 day 1 (C4D1), after five to seven weeks of nivolumab. All trial patients had relapsed after autologous stem cell transplantation, with cohorts A, B and C differing in prior brentuximab vedotin exposure. A total of fewer than 70 patients with relapsed/refractory classical Hodgkin lymphoma made up the trial cohort, and each patient's best overall response was complete response, partial response or progressive disease. In the multi-cohort phase II CheckMate 205 trial, trial patients received single-agent nivolumab. An independent review committee assessed best overall response by applying the 2007 International Working Group response criteria. Trial PBMCs were collected just before the start of nivolumab (C1D1) and during therapy at cycle 2 day 1 and cycle 4 day 1. Peripheral blood was collected in 8 mL Vacutainer Cell Preparation Tubes, from which PBMCs were isolated by centrifugation and then cryopreserved.

Genomic DNA was extracted with the Qiagen DNeasy kit from unsorted PBMCs and from negatively selected CD4+ and CD8+ fractions. Amplification of TCR beta CDR3 regions was done by immunoSEQ multiplex PCR with primers that anneal to V and J segments. Amplification bias was minimized using a synthetic immune receptor repertoire, and residual bias was removed computationally after sequencing. The authors' analysis ran thus. Custom Python scripts were used to quantify repertoire diversity as the Shannon entropy index. Unsorted, CD4+ and CD8+ repertoires were analyzed separately, except for combined analyses in which CD4+ and CD8+ sequences were merged in silico. Clonal expansion was defined as a frequency increase of at least 2-fold after treatment compared with C1D1, and clones undetected at baseline were assigned a pseudocount of 0.5. Clones with 0 or 1 copy at C1D1 were defined as singleton clones, while clones with 2 or more copies were defined as non-singleton clones. Clones expanded in unsorted samples were annotated as CD4+, CD8+ or unknown by matching protein sequences in sorted samples from the same patient. Wilcoxon tests on paired samples were used to test changes in diversity from C1D1 to C4D1. TCRdb's version of the immuneACCESS table is confined to in-frame rearrangements and falls short of the full clone set. An unresolved V gene accounts for under half of the shortfall where checked; the remainder is of unknown origin. V, J and clone size derive from that table, while D and trimming were established from the DNA sequence. The sample includes roughly 94,000 clones, with 93% observed a single time. Clones ranked in the top ten supply 1.5% to 2.5% of the sample.

With regard to this clone: Its antigen is still unknown. Per-nucleotide qualities are absent, and no much larger clonotype sits a single base away.

CDR1 and CDR2, looked up from the germline V gene, are SGHTA and FQGTGA. Clipping removes 1 base from V and 5 bases from J, with 8 as the unmatched junction base count. There are 17 amino acids in the CDR3, from cysteine to phenylalanine inclusive. Left in the record is the CDR3 DNA by itself, 51 bases read in frame from the first base. Here the chain combines TRBV7-3 and TRBJ2-2; 9 of the junction bases match TRBD1. Source: peripheral blood mononuclear cells (PBMCs), taken before the fourth cycle of nivolumab. The sequence derives from a human donor with classical Hodgkin lymphoma. CDR3 reads: CASSLSGTGTPTGELFF. The nucleotides are TGTGCCAGCAGCTTAAGCGGGACAGGGACTCCGACCGGGGAGCTGTTTTTT.